This TCR beta chain was observed in a study of cytomegalovirus exposure and HLA in healthy donors. This donor's CMV serostatus went unrecorded. Study-level results: Among TCR beta chains of equal frequency, HLA-associated ones were more clonally expanded in a later analysis. Common viral pathogens seemed, in a later analysis, to connect with several of the most significant clusters.

The germline V and J ends were trimmed by 10 bases and 5 bases, with 14 bases remaining between them. The CDR3 spans 12 residues. The germline V gene has CDR1 MDHEN and CDR2 SYDVKM. Details on this clone: Its cognate antigen is unknown.

It was with 60 Vbeta and 13 Jbeta primers that the PCR ran. Assay used: immunoSEQ multiplex PCR; TCRdb lists only in-frame clones, some missing. The table includes around 40,000 clones, roughly 60% detected once. V is TRBV28 and J is TRBJ2-5, with D possibly TRBD1 on 5 matching bases. The receptor comes from a human donor in good health. The sample consisted of PBMCs. The CDR3, as DNA: TGTGCCACCTCGACAGTGGCGGAGACCCAGTACTTC. Translating gives CATSTVAETQYF.